This T cell receptor (beta chain) appears in the sequencing data of a study of radiotherapy plus CTLA-4 blockade in lung cancer. This table comes from immunoSEQ multiplex PCR, and its TCRdb copy is limited to in-frame clones, with some not included. Of about 98,000 clones listed, around 88% are singletons. V lost 4 bases to trimming and J lost 0 bases; unmatched junction nucleotides: 6. Germline CDR1 and CDR2: SGHTS and YDEGEE. This CDR3 region has 16 residues. The sample was peripheral blood, taken from a patient treated with radiotherapy plus ipilimumab. The receptor comes from a human donor with non-small cell lung cancer that progressed on radiotherapy plus ipilimumab. The V call is TRBV5-8, the J call TRBJ1-5, with 8 nucleotides matching TRBD1. CDR3 in DNA: TGTGCCAGCAGCCATGGGACAGGATATAGCAATCAGCCCCAGCATTTT. This sequence encodes CASSHGTGYSNQPQHF. The full variable domain, completed using reference TRBV5-8 and TRBJ1-5, is EAGVTQSPTHLIKTRGQQATLRCSPISGHTSVYWYQQALGLGLQFLLWYDEGEERNRGNFPPRFSGRQFPNYSSELNVNALELEDSALYLCASSHGTGYSNQPQHFGDGTRLSIL.